This is a list of T cell receptor beta chains from one sample in a study of blood T cells in healthy people across ages. Using its own MiXCR run on the 5' RACE reads, TCRdb lists one record per CDR3 protein. Of 550,000 to 650,000 distinct CDR3 sequences listed, about 30% are singletons. The sequenced sample consisted of blood. The receptor set was obtained from a woman aged 80 or over in good health. CDR3s include the opening cysteine and the closing phenylalanine or tryptophan. The D gene is left open where the match is weak. Only some rows state a clone size, as once, few, many or a class for expanded clones.

J: TRBJ2-7
V: TRBV7-9
size: .
D: .
DNA: TGTGCCAGCAGCTCCCCAAAGGTGGGGGGCTCGGACCAGAAGCACGAGCAGTACTTC
CDR3: CASSSPKVGGSDQKHEQYF

J: TRBJ1-1
V: TRBV30
size: .
D: .
DNA: TGTGCCTGGACCATATCCTTGGGGTTAAGGGCGGCTGAAGCTTTCTTT
CDR3: CAWTISLGLRAAEAFF

J: TRBJ2-2
V: TRBV20-1
size: few
D: .
DNA: TGCAGTGCTCCGAGGACCGGGGAGCTGTTTTTT
CDR3: CSAPRTGELFF

J: TRBJ2-1
V: TRBV12-3/TRBV12-4
size: few
D: TRBD2
DNA: TGTGCCCTAGGAGGGGCGGGGGTCTACAATGAGCAGTTCTTC
CDR3: CALGGAGVYNEQFF

J: TRBJ1-2
V: TRBV4-3
size: many
D: TRBD1
DNA: TGCGCCAGCAGCCAGGAGAACAGGGGAAGTAGCTATGGCTACACCTTC
CDR3: CASSQENRGSSYGYTF

J: TRBJ1-2
V: TRBV20-1
size: many
D: TRBD1
DNA: TGCAGTGCTCGGACAGGAGGCTTCTATGGCTACACCTTC
CDR3: CSARTGGFYGYTF

J: TRBJ1-2
V: TRBV15
size: .
D: .
DNA: TGTGCCACCAGCAGTGCCAGCTTCTATGGCTGCACCTTC
CDR3: CATSSASFYGCTF

J: TRBJ2-5
V: TRBV20-1
size: .
D: TRBD2
DNA: TGCAGTGCTAGAGTGGCTAGCGGGGCTCGGGAGACCCAGTACTTC
CDR3: CSARVASGARETQYF

J: TRBJ1-2
V: TRBV6-2/TRBV6-3
size: many
D: .
DNA: TGTGCCAGCAGCCCCCTCACCGGGGCCAGCTATGGCTACACCTTC
CDR3: CASSPLTGASYGYTF

J: TRBJ2-5
V: TRBV4-3
size: few
D: TRBD1
DNA: TGCGCCAGCAGCCCCAACAGGGGAGAGACCCAGTACTTC
CDR3: CASSPNRGETQYF

J: TRBJ2-7
V: TRBV29-1
size: .
D: TRBD1
DNA: TGCAGCGTTGACACAGGGGGCTCCTACGAGCAGTACTTC
CDR3: CSVDTGGSYEQYF

J: TRBJ2-5
V: TRBV27
size: many
D: .
DNA: TGTGCCAGCGGCCCACAGGACCAAGAGACCCAGTACTTC
CDR3: CASGPQDQETQYF

J: TRBJ1-1
V: TRBV11-2
size: .
D: .
DNA: TGTGCCAGCAGTTCACAGGGTCCCACTGAAGCTTTCTTT
CDR3: CASSSQGPTEAFF

J: TRBJ2-7
V: TRBV6-1
size: .
D: TRBD1
DNA: TGTGCCAGCAGTGAGCCGGGACAGGGGTACAATGAGCAGTACTTC
CDR3: CASSEPGQGYNEQYF

J: TRBJ1-1
V: TRBV3-1
size: many
D: .
DNA: TGTGCCAGCAGCCAAACCTTAGGGGGACGGGTCACTGAAGCTTTCTTT
CDR3: CASSQTLGGRVTEAFF

J: TRBJ2-5
V: TRBV7-8
size: .
D: TRBD1
DNA: TGTGCCAGCAGCTTACTGGGACAGGTTATTCCAGAGACCCAGTACTTC
CDR3: CASSLLGQVIPETQYF

J: TRBJ2-3
V: TRBV28
size: .
D: TRBD2
DNA: TGTGCCAGCAGTTACGTACTAGCGGGGGGGCCAGACACAGATACGCAGTATTTT
CDR3: CASSYVLAGGPDTDTQYF

J: TRBJ2-3
V: TRBV20-1
size: many
D: TRBD2
DNA: TGCAGTGCTAGAGTTATCGGACTAGCGGGGGGTACAGATACGCAGTATTTT
CDR3: CSARVIGLAGGTDTQYF

J: TRBJ2-5
V: TRBV11-2
size: many
D: TRBD1
DNA: TGTGCCAGCAGCGGCGTGGGACAGGGGGAGACCCAGTACTTC
CDR3: CASSGVGQGETQYF

J: TRBJ2-2
V: TRBV12-3/TRBV12-4
size: many
D: TRBD1
DNA: TGTGCCAGCAGCAAGATGACAGGGAGCACCGGGGAGCTGTTTTTT
CDR3: CASSKMTGSTGELFF

J: TRBJ2-3
V: TRBV12-3/TRBV12-4
size: .
D: .
DNA: TGTGCCAGCAGTATCCGGACGGGCAGCACAGATACGCAGTATTTT
CDR3: CASSIRTGSTDTQYF

J: TRBJ1-2
V: TRBV27
size: .
D: TRBD1
DNA: TGTGCCAGCAGTTCTCCGGGGCGCGGTGACAGGGTTGGCTACACCTTC
CDR3: CASSSPGRGDRVGYTF

J: TRBJ1-5
V: TRBV7-9
size: few
D: TRBD1
DNA: TGTGCCAGCAGCTTAGCGGTGACAGGGAACAATCAGCCCCAGCATTTT
CDR3: CASSLAVTGNNQPQHF

J: TRBJ2-1
V: TRBV28
size: .
D: .
DNA: TGTGCCAGCAGTCTCACGTGGCCTAGTCTGGAGACCCAGTTCTTC
CDR3: CASSLTWPSLETQFF

J: TRBJ2-6
V: TRBV7-9
size: few
D: .
DNA: TGTGCCAGCAGCTTAGGGGCGAGGGCGCGAGGGGCCAACGTCCTGACTTTC
CDR3: CASSLGARARGANVLTF

J: TRBJ2-1
V: TRBV3-1
size: many
D: .
DNA: TGTGCCAGCAGCCAAGTCTATGGGCTCAAGCAGTTCTTC
CDR3: CASSQVYGLKQFF

J: TRBJ2-2
V: TRBV6-6
size: .
D: .
DNA: TGTGCCAGCAGGCTGAAGGGCGAAACCGGGGAGCTGTTTTTT
CDR3: CASRLKGETGELFF

J: TRBJ1-2
V: TRBV27
size: many
D: .
DNA: TGTGCCAGCAGTTTAAGAGTAGGAAACTATGGCTACACCTTC
CDR3: CASSLRVGNYGYTF

J: TRBJ2-5
V: TRBV2
size: many
D: .
DNA: TGTGCCAGCATTCTAGGGGCCCAAGAGACCCAGTACTTC
CDR3: CASILGAQETQYF

J: TRBJ2-2
V: TRBV24-1
size: once
D: TRBD1
DNA: TGTGCCGCCGGGACAGGGAGGACCGGGGAGCTGTTTTTT
CDR3: CAAGTGRTGELFF

J: TRBJ2-2
V: TRBV12-5
size: .
D: .
DNA: TGTGCTAGTGGTTTGGTACCGGGGGTTCCCGGGGAGCTGTTTTTT
CDR3: CASGLVPGVPGELFF

J: TRBJ1-5
V: TRBV6-6
size: few
D: .
DNA: TGTGCCAGCAGTTACCCGGAGGGGGGCCTAAATCAGCCCCAGCATTTT
CDR3: CASSYPEGGLNQPQHF

J: TRBJ2-1
V: TRBV7-8
size: few
D: TRBD2
DNA: TGTGCCAGCAGCTCCGTAGCGGGACGGAATAATGAGCAGTTCTTC
CDR3: CASSSVAGRNNEQFF

J: TRBJ2-1
V: TRBV7-2
size: many
D: .
DNA: TGTGCCAGCAGCGGAGAGTATGAGCAGTTCTTC
CDR3: CASSGEYEQFF

J: TRBJ1-3
V: TRBV20-1
size: .
D: .
DNA: TGCAGTGCTAGAGATCCTACCAGGGGTTCTGGAAACACCATATATTTT
CDR3: CSARDPTRGSGNTIYF

J: TRBJ1-2
V: TRBV9
size: many
D: .
DNA: TGTGCCAGCAGCGTAGACGGCCAGGGTTGGTACGGCTACACCTTC
CDR3: CASSVDGQGWYGYTF

J: TRBJ2-4
V: TRBV12-3/TRBV12-4
size: once
D: TRBD2
DNA: TGTGCCAGCAGTGCCGGGGTGCGGGGGGGCCGGGGGAACACTCAGTACTTC
CDR3: CASSAGVRGGRGNTQYF

J: TRBJ2-1
V: TRBV6-2/TRBV6-3
size: many
D: TRBD2
DNA: TGTGCCAGCAGAACCGCCCGGACTAGCGGGGCCTACAATGAGCAGTTCTTC
CDR3: CASRTARTSGAYNEQFF

J: TRBJ1-5
V: TRBV5-1
size: .
D: TRBD1
DNA: TGCGCCAGCAGCGCGGATGGACAGGGGAATCAGCCCCAGCATTTT
CDR3: CASSADGQGNQPQHF

J: TRBJ2-7
V: TRBV20-1
size: .
D: .
DNA: TGCAGTGCTCCTCGGGCAGGGTCCTCCTACGAGCAGTACTTC
CDR3: CSAPRAGSSYEQYF

J: TRBJ2-7
V: TRBV7-6
size: many
D: .
DNA: TGTGCCAGCAGCCCTGACGCAGGGTCTCACGAGCAGTACTTC
CDR3: CASSPDAGSHEQYF

J: TRBJ1-4
V: TRBV9
size: many
D: .
DNA: TGTGCCAGCGGTCGGGGCCCTAATGAAAAACTGTTTTTT
CDR3: CASGRGPNEKLFF

J: TRBJ2-4
V: TRBV20-1
size: few
D: TRBD1
DNA: TGCAGTGCAGGGTCCCGGGACAGATACTTAATTCAGTACTTC
CDR3: CSAGSRDRYLIQYF

J: TRBJ2-5
V: TRBV27
size: many
D: .
DNA: TGTGCCAGCAGTCGGACATTGTACCAAGAGACCCAGTACTTC
CDR3: CASSRTLYQETQYF

J: TRBJ2-5
V: TRBV7-7
size: few
D: TRBD1
DNA: TGTGCCAGCAGCCCCCAGGGGGTTGGGGAGACCCAGTACTTC
CDR3: CASSPQGVGETQYF

J: TRBJ1-5
V: TRBV4-2
size: .
D: TRBD1
DNA: TGTGCCAGCAGCCAAGATGGGACAGGGGGCGGTCAGCCCCAGCATTTT
CDR3: CASSQDGTGGGQPQHF

J: TRBJ2-1
V: TRBV9
size: .
D: .
DNA: TGTGCCAGCAGCGTAGATGGCGGAGCTTACAATGAGCAGTTCTTC
CDR3: CASSVDGGAYNEQFF

J: TRBJ2-7
V: TRBV5-1
size: .
D: .
DNA: TGCGCCAGCAGCTTGGTCAGGGTTCACGAGCAGTACTTC
CDR3: CASSLVRVHEQYF

J: TRBJ2-2
V: TRBV6-2/TRBV6-3
size: .
D: TRBD2
DNA: TGTGCCAGCAGTTCGGCGGGGGGTTGGACCGGGGAGCTGTTTTTT
CDR3: CASSSAGGWTGELFF

J: TRBJ1-1
V: TRBV20-1
size: .
D: TRBD1
DNA: TGCAGTGCTACCAGACCGACAGGGTGGAACACTGAAGCTTTCTTT
CDR3: CSATRPTGWNTEAFF

J: TRBJ2-7
V: TRBV7-2
size: many
D: .
DNA: TGTGCCAGCAGCCGAAGGGAGTCCTACGAGCAGTACTTC
CDR3: CASSRRESYEQYF

J: TRBJ2-5
V: TRBV7-2
size: .
D: TRBD2
DNA: TGTGCCAGCAGCTTAGGACGGGGGGGCCGAGTGTCGGAGACCCAGTACTTC
CDR3: CASSLGRGGRVSETQYF